This entry concerns a single TCR beta chain. Profiled with immunoSEQ multiplex PCR; TCRdb holds only in-frame clones, not every one. This table holds just under 150,000 clones, more than 90% found once. The sample comes from a study of control samples from healthy donors and cancer patients. The germline V gene has CDR1 MDHEN and CDR2 SYDVKM. Trimming pared 3 bases from V and 5 bases from J, leaving 20 bases between. The CDR3 is made up of 17 amino acids. The material sequenced was blood. The source is a man aged 30 to 39 in good health. The gene calls are TRBV28 and TRBJ1-5; D might be TRBD1 (5 bases). The CDR3 DNA sequence: TGTGCCAGCAGTTTTAGCGGGGGGAAACGGGTGGATCAGCCCCAGCATTTT. Protein sequence: CASSFSGGKRVDQPQHF.